A selection of T cell receptor beta chains follows, all from one sample in a study of blood T cell repertoires in COVID-19. Profiling relied on immunoSEQ multiplex PCR, and the TCRdb table lists in-frame clones only, not all of them. The repertoire includes 100,000 to 150,000 clones, 87% of them detected once, and under 30% sits in the top ten. Sample: peripheral blood. These receptors all stem from a woman aged 70-85 years with acute or convalescent COVID-19. Both conserved end residues are part of each CDR3. The order of the fields is D gene, J gene, V gene, CDR3 DNA, CDR3 protein. The D gene is left open where the match is weak.

D gene: TRBD1; J gene: TRBJ1-1; V gene: TRBV9; CDR3 DNA: TGTGCCAGCAGCGTAGCCACAGGGGGCACTGAAGCTTTCTTT; CDR3 protein: CASSVATGGTEAFF
D gene: TRBD2; J gene: TRBJ2-4; V gene: TRBV4-1; CDR3 DNA: TGCGCCAGCAGCCAAGATCGGAGTAGCGGGGGGAACATTCAGTACTTC; CDR3 protein: CASSQDRSSGGNIQYF
D gene: .; J gene: TRBJ1-4; V gene: TRBV5-4; CDR3 DNA: TGTGCCAGCAGCCGGGACTCGAGGGAAAAACTGTTTTTT; CDR3 protein: CASSRDSREKLFF
D gene: .; J gene: TRBJ2-3; V gene: TRBV6-4; CDR3 DNA: TGTGCCAGCAGTCATACAGCTGGCTCGAGCACAGATACGCAGTATTTT; CDR3 protein: CASSHTAGSSTDTQYF
D gene: TRBD2; J gene: TRBJ2-3; V gene: TRBV30; CDR3 DNA: TGTGCCTGGAGTGGATTAGCGGGGGGGCCCGGAGATACGCAGTATTTT; CDR3 protein: CAWSGLAGGPGDTQYF
D gene: .; J gene: TRBJ2-2; V gene: TRBV6-1; CDR3 DNA: TGTGCCAGCAGTGAAGCGCCGGGGGCGGGGGCGAACACCGGGGAGCTGTTTTTT; CDR3 protein: CASSEAPGAGANTGELFF
D gene: TRBD1; J gene: TRBJ1-5; V gene: TRBV5-1; CDR3 DNA: TGCGCCAGCAGCTTTGACGCCCGACAGGGGCGGCCCCAGCATTTT; CDR3 protein: CASSFDARQGRPQHF
D gene: .; J gene: TRBJ1-3; V gene: TRBV12-3/TRBV12-4; CDR3 DNA: TGTGCCAGCAGTTTGTCATCTGGAAACACCATATATTTT; CDR3 protein: CASSLSSGNTIYF
D gene: .; J gene: TRBJ1-2; V gene: TRBV5-1; CDR3 DNA: TGCGCCAGCAGCTTGGCCACAGAGAACTATGGCTACACCTTC; CDR3 protein: CASSLATENYGYTF
D gene: .; J gene: TRBJ1-2; V gene: TRBV3-1/TRBV3-2; CDR3 DNA: TGTGCCAGCAGGACTGGGACACAAGGCTACACCTTC; CDR3 protein: CASRTGTQGYTF
D gene: .; J gene: TRBJ1-3; V gene: TRBV5-4; CDR3 DNA: TGTGCCAGCAGCCCCGGGGGTACTCGAGGAAACACCATATATTTT; CDR3 protein: CASSPGGTRGNTIYF
D gene: .; J gene: TRBJ1-3; V gene: TRBV10-2; CDR3 DNA: TGCGCCAGCAGTGAGTCGAGACACCCTGGAAACACCATATATTTT; CDR3 protein: CASSESRHPGNTIYF
D gene: .; J gene: TRBJ2-1; V gene: TRBV7-9; CDR3 DNA: TGTGCCAGCAGGAGCACAGGCTCCTACAATGAGCAGTTCTTC; CDR3 protein: CASRSTGSYNEQFF